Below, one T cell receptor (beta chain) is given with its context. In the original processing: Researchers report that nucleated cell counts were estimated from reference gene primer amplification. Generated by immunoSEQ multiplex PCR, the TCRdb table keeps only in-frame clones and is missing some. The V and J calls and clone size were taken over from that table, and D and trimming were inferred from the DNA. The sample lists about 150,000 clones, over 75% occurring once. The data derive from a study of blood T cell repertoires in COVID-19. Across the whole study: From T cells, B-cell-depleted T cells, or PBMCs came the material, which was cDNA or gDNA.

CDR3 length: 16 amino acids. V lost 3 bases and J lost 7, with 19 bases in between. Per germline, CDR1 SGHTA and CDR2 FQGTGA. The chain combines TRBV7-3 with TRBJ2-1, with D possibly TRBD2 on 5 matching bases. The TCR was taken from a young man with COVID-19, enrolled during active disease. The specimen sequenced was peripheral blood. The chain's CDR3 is CASSFIPEVPWNEQFF. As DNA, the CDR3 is TGTGCCAGCAGCTTCATTCCGGAGGTCCCGTGGAATGAGCAGTTCTTC.